The entry that follows covers one T cell receptor (beta chain) sequence. The target antigen is unknown. This entry is derived from a study of T cell responses to AZD1222 COVID-19 vaccine. Whole-study findings and limits: Unmutated variant regions are reportedly targeted by nearly half of spike-specific TCRs. Regions 160-218 and 743-854 held dominance among vaccine-associated CD4 TCRs, which spanned spike. At baseline, seropositivity was found in only a handful of AZD1222 recipients. White British people made up most donors, females outnumbered males, and clonal diversity was possibly underestimated.

TCRdb's copy holds only in-frame clones and misses some; the assay was immunoSEQ multiplex PCR. The data show roughly 140,000 clones, approximately 90% seen once. Per the germline V gene, CDR1 is SEHNR and CDR2 is FQNEAQ (reference sequence). CDR3 length: 12 amino acids. V was pared by 5 bases and J by 9 bases, with 11 bases between. The source of this sequence is an adult who received the AZD1222 COVID-19 vaccine. The chain combines TRBV7-9 with TRBJ2-1; maybe TRBD1 (5 bases). The sample here was peripheral blood, taken 28 days after the second AZD1222 dose. Here the CDR3 reads CASSPIQGEQFF. The DNA for the CDR3 is TGTGCCAGCAGCCCTATCCAGGGTGAGCAGTTCTTC. The entire variable domain, with the rest obtained from reference TRBV7-9 and TRBJ2-1, is as follows: DTGVSQNPRHKITKRGQNVTFRCDPISEHNRLYWYRQTLGQGPEFLTYFQNEAQLEKSRLLSDRFSAERPKGSFSTLEIQRTEQGDSAMYLCASSPIQGEQFFGPGTRLTVL.